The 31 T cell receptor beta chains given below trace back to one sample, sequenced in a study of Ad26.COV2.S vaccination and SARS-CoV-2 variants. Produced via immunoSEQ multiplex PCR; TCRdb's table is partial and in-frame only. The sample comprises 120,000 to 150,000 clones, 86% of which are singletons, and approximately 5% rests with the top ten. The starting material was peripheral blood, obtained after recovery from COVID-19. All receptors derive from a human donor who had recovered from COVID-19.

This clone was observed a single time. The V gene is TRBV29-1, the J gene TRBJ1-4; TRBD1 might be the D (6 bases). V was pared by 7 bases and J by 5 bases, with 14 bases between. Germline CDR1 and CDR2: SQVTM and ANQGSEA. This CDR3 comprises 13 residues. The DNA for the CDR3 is TGCAGCGCCGGAGGGGGGGAGAATGAAAAACTGTTTTTT. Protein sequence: CSAGGGENEKLFF.

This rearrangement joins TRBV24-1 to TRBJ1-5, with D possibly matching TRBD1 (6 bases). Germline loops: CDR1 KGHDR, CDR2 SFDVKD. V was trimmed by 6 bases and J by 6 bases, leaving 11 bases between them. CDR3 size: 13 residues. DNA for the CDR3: TGTGCCACCAGTCAGGGGTTCGGTCAGCCCCAGCATTTT. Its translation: CATSQGFGQPQHF.

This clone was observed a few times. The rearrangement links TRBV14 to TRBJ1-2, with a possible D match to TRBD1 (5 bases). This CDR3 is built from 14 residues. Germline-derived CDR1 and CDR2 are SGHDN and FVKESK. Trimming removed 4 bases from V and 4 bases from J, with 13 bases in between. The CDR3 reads CASSPLRGFYGYTF. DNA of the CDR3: TGTGCCAGCAGCCCCCTCCGGGGGTTCTATGGCTACACCTTC.

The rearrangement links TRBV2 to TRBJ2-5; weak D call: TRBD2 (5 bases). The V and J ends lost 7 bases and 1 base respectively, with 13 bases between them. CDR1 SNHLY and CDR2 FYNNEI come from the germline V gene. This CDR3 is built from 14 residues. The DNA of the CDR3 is TGTGCCAGCATCCGCCAGCGGAGCCAAGAGACCCAGTACTTC. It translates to CASIRQRSQETQYF.

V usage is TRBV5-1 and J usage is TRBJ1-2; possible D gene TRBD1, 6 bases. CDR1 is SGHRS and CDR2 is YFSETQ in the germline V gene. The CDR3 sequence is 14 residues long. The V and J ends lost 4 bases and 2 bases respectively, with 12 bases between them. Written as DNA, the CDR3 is TGCGCCAGCAGCCTTACAGGGACCAACTATGGCTACACCTTC. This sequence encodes CASSLTGTNYGYTF.

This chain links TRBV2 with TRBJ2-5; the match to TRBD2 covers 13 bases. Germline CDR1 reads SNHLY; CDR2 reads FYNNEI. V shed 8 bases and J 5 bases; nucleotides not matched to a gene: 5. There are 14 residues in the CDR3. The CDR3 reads CASGRLAGGETQYF. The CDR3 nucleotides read TGTGCCAGCGGTCGACTAGCGGGGGGTGAGACCCAGTACTTC.

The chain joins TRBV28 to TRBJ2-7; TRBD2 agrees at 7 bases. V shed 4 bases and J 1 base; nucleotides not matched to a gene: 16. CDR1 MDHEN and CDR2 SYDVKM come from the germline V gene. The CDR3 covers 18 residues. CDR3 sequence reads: CASSSSAPGRGSSYEQYF. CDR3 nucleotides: TGTGCCAGCAGTTCGTCTGCTCCGGGGAGGGGTAGTTCCTACGAGCAGTACTTC.

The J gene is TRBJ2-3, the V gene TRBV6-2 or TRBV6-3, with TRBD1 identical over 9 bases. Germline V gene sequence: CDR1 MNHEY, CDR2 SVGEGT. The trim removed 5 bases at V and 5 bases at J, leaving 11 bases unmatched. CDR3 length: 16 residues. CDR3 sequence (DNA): TGTGCCAGCAGTGACCGCACAGGGGGCGCTGAAGATACGCAGTATTTT. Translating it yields CASSDRTGGAEDTQYF.

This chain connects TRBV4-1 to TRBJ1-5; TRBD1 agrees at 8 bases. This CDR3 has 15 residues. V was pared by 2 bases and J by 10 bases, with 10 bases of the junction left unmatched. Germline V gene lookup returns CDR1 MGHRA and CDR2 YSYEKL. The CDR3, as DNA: TGCGCCAGCAGCCAAACCGGGACAGGTTTCAGTCCCCAGCATTTT. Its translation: CASSQTGTGFSPQHF.

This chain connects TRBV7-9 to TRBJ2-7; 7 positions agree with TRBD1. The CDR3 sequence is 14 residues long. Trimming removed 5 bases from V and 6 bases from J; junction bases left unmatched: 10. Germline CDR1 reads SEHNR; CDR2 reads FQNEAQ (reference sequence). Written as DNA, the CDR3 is TGTGCCAGCAGCCCCGGTAGGGGGCCCCTCGAGCAGTACTTC. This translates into CASSPGRGPLEQYF.

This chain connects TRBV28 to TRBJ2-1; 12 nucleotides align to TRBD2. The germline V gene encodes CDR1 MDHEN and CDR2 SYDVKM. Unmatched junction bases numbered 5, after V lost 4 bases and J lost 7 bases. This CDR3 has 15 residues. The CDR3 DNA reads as TGTGCCAGCAGTTCACCAGGACTAGCGGGGAATGAGCAGTTCTTC. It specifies CASSSPGLAGNEQFF.

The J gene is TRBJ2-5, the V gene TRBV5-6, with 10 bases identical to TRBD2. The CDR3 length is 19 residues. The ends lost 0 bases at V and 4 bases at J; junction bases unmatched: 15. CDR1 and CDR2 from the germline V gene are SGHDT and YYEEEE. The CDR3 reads CASSLDLSGGALGRETQYF. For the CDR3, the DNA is TGTGCCAGCAGCTTGGACTTGAGCGGGGGGGCCCTTGGGAGAGAGACCCAGTACTTC.

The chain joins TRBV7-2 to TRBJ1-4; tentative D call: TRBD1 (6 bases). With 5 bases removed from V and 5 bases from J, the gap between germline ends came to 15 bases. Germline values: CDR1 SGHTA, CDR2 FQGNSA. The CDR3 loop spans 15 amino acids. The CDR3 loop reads CASSPGSTGNEKLFF. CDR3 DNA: TGTGCCAGCAGCCCAGGATCGACAGGAAATGAAAAACTGTTTTTT.

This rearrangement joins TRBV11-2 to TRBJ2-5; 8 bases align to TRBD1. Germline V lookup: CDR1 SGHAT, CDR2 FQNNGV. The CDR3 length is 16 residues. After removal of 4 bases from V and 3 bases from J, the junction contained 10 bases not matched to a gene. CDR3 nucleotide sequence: TGTGCCAGCAGCTCAACAACAACAGGGGGAAAAGAGACCCAGTACTTC. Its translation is CASSSTTTGGKETQYF.

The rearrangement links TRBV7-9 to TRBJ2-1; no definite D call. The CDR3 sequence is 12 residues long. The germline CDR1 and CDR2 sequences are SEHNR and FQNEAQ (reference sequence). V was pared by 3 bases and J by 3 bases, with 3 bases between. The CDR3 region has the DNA TGTGCCAGCAGCTTGCACTACAATGAGCAGTTCTTC. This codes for CASSLHYNEQFF.

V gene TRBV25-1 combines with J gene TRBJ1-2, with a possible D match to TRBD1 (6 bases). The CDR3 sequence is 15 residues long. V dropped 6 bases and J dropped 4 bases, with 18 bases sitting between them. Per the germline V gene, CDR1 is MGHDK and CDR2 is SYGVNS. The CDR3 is CASRDTGRRSYGYTF. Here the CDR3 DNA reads TGTGCCAGCAGAGACACAGGGAGAAGGTCCTATGGCTACACCTTC.

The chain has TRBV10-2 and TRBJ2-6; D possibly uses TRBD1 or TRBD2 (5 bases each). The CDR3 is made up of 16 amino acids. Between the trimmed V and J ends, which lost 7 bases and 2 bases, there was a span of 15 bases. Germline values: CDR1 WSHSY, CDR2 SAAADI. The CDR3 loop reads CASTRGEAAGANVLTF. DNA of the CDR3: TGCGCCAGCACCCGGGGCGAGGCCGCTGGGGCCAACGTCCTGACTTTC.

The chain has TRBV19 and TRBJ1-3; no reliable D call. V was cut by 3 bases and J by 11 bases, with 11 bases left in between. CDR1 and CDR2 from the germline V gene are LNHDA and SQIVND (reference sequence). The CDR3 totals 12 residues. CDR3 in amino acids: CASSIQGYAIYF. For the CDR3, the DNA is TGTGCCAGTAGTATCCAAGGGTACGCCATATATTTT. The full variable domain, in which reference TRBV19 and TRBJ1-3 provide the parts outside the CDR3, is DGGITQSPKYLFRKEGQNVTLSCEQNLNHDAMYWYRQDPGQGLRLIYYSQIVNDFQKGDIAEGYSVSREKKESFPLTVTSAQKNPTAFYLCASSIQGYAIYFGEGSWLTVV.

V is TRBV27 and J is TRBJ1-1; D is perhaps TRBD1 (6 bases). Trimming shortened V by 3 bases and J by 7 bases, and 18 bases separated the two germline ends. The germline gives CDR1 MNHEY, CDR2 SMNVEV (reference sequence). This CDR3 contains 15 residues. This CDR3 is CASSFNGGPGSEAFF. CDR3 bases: TGTGCCAGCAGTTTTAACGGGGGCCCCGGGAGTGAAGCTTTCTTT.

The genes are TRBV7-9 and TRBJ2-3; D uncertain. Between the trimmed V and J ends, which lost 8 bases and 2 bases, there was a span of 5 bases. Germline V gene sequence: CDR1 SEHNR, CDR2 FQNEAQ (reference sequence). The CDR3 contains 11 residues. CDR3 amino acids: CASFTTDTQYF. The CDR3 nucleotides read TGTGCCAGCTTCACCACAGATACGCAGTATTTT. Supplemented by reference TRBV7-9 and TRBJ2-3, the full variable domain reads DTGVSQNPRHKITKRGQNVTFRCDPISEHNRLYWYRQTLGQGPEFLTYFQNEAQLEKSRLLSDRFSAERPKGSFSTLEIQRTEQGDSAMYLCASFTTDTQYFGPGTRLTVL.

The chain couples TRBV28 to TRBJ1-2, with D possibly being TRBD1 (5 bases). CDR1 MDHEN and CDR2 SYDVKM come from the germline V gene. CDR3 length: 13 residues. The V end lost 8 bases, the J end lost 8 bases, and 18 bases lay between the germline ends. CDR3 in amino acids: CASLPGMGEGYTF. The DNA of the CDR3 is TGTGCCAGCCTGCCAGGGATGGGTGAGGGCTACACCTTC.

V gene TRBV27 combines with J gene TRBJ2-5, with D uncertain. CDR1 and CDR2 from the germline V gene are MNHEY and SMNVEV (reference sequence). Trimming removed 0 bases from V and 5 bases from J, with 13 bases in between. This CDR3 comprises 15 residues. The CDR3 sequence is CASSLSLGLGETQYF. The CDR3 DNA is TGTGCCAGCAGTTTATCGTTAGGCCTGGGGGAGACCCAGTACTTC.

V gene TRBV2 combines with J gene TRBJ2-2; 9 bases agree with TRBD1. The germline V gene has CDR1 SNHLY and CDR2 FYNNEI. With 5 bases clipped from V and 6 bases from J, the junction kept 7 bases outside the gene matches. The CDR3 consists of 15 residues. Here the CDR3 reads CASSWTGASAGELFF. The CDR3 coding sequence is TGTGCCAGCAGTTGGACAGGGGCGTCGGCCGGGGAGCTGTTTTTT. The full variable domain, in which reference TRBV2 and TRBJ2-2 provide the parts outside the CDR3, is EPEVTQTPSHQVTQMGQEVILRCVPISNHLYFYWYRQILGQKVEFLVSFYNNEISEKSEIFDDQFSVERPDGSNFTLKIRSTKLEDSAMYFCASSWTGASAGELFFGEGSRLTVL.

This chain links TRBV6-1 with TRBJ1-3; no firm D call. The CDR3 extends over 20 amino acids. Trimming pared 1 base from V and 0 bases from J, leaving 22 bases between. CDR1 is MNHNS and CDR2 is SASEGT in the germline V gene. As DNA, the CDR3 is TGTGCCAGCAGTGAAGGAGTGATCCCTATTTCAACCTCCTCTGGAAACACCATATATTTT. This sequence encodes CASSEGVIPISTSSGNTIYF.

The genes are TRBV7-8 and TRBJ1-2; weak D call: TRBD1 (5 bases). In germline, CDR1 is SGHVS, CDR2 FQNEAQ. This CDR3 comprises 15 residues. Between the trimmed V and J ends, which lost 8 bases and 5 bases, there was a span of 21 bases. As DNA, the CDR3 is TGTGCCAGCGCGTCAGCGGGGGGGATAGGATATGGCTACACCTTC. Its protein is CASASAGGIGYGYTF.

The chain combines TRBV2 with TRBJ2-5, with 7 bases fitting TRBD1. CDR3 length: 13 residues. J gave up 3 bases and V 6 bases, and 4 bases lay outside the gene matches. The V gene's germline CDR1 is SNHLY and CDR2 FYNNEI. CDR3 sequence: CASRAGTEETQYF. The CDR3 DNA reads TGTGCCAGCAGGGCCGGGACAGAAGAGACCCAGTACTTC.

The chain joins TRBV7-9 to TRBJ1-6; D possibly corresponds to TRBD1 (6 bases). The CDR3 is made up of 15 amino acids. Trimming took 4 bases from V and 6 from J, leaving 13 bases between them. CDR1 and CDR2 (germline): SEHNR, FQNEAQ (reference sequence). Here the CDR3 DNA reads TGTGCCAGCAGCTCCCCCAGGGGCGGTAATTCACCCCTCCACTTT. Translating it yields CASSSPRGGNSPLHF.

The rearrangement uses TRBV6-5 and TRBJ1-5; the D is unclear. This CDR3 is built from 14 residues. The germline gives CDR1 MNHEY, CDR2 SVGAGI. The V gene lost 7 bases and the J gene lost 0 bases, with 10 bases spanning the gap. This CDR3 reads CASNQLLSNQPQHF. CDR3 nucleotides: TGTGCCAGCAACCAACTACTTAGCAATCAGCCCCAGCATTTT.

The CDR3 nucleotides read TGCGCCAGCAGCCAAGCATGGGGGTCCGAGCAGTACTTC. The encoded protein is CASSQAWGSEQYF. J is TRBJ2-7 and V is TRBV4-3; D is perhaps TRBD1 or TRBD2 (5 bases each). V gave up 1 base and J gave up 6 bases, with 10 bases separating them. There are 13 residues in the CDR3. The germline V gene encodes CDR1 LGHNA and CDR2 YSLEER.

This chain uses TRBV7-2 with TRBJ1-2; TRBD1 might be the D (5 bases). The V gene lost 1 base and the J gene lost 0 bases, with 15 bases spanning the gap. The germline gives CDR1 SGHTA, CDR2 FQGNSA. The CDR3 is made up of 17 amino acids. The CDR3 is CASSLVLWGKSNYGYTF. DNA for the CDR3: TGTGCCAGCAGCTTAGTACTTTGGGGGAAATCTAACTATGGCTACACCTTC.

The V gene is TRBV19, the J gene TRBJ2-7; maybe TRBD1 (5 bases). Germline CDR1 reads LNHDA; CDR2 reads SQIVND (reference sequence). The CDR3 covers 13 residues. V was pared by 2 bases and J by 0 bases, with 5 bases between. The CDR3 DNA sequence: TGTGCCAGTAGTATACAGGGCTCCTACGAGCAGTACTTC. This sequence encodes CASSIQGSYEQYF.